This is a list of T cell receptor beta chains from one sample in a study of T cell responses to AZD1222 COVID-19 vaccine. Sequenced by immunoSEQ multiplex PCR; TCRdb stores in-frame clones only, minus some. The sample gives around 99,000 clones, roughly nine tenths of which show up once; around 4.9% is in the top ten. The input for sequencing was peripheral blood, taken 28 days after the second AZD1222 dose. The receptor set was obtained from an adult who received the AZD1222 COVID-19 vaccine. The CDR3 runs from the conserved cysteine through the conserved F or W. D genes are given only for firm matches. A clone size is listed for some rows: how often the clone was seen (once, few, many), or a class if it is expanded.

J gene: TRBJ1-2; clone size: -; V gene: TRBV9; D gene: -; CDR3 DNA: TGTGCCAGCAGCGCAGGGGACCTGGGGGGCGATAATGGCTACACCTTC; CDR3 protein: CASSAGDLGGDNGYTF
J gene: TRBJ2-7; clone size: -; V gene: TRBV28; D gene: -; CDR3 DNA: TGTGCCAGCAGTTCGAGTCTCTACGAGCAGTACTTC; CDR3 protein: CASSSSLYEQYF
J gene: TRBJ1-5; clone size: -; V gene: TRBV19; D gene: TRBD1; CDR3 DNA: TGTGCCAGTAGCGACAGGGGTAGCGGGAGCAATCAGCCCCAGCATTTT; CDR3 protein: CASSDRGSGSNQPQHF
J gene: TRBJ1-5; clone size: -; V gene: TRBV10-3; D gene: TRBD1; CDR3 DNA: TGTGCCACCCAAGGGGGCGCGGGCAATCAGCCCCAGCATTTT; CDR3 protein: CATQGGAGNQPQHF
J gene: TRBJ2-7; clone size: -; V gene: TRBV7-2; D gene: TRBD1; CDR3 DNA: TGTGCCAGCAGCTCCCGGACAGGGAACGAGCAGTACTTC; CDR3 protein: CASSSRTGNEQYF
J gene: TRBJ2-7; clone size: -; V gene: TRBV14; D gene: TRBD2; CDR3 DNA: TGTGCCAGCAGCCGGGGACTAGCGGACGAGCAGTACTTC; CDR3 protein: CASSRGLADEQYF
J gene: TRBJ2-7; clone size: -; V gene: TRBV19; D gene: TRBD1; CDR3 DNA: TGTGCCAGTAGTTTTGGACAGGCCTACGAGCAGTACTTC; CDR3 protein: CASSFGQAYEQYF
J gene: TRBJ1-5; clone size: -; V gene: TRBV6-1; D gene: -; CDR3 DNA: TGTGCCAGCAGTGAAAAGGGGGATCTGGACAGAACTTTCAATCATCCCCAGCATTTT; CDR3 protein: CASSEKGDLDRTFNHPQHF
J gene: TRBJ1-2; clone size: -; V gene: TRBV4-3; D gene: -; CDR3 DNA: TGCGCCAGCAGCCAAGATCACTATGGCTACACCTTC; CDR3 protein: CASSQDHYGYTF
J gene: TRBJ1-5; clone size: -; V gene: TRBV5-8; D gene: TRBD1; CDR3 DNA: TGTGCCAGCAGACCCCGGACAGGGGTGAACAATCAGCCCCAGCATTTT; CDR3 protein: CASRPRTGVNNQPQHF
J gene: TRBJ1-2; clone size: -; V gene: TRBV3-1/TRBV3-2; D gene: -; CDR3 DNA: TGTGCCAGCAGCCAAGAGGAGTATGGCTACACCTTC; CDR3 protein: CASSQEEYGYTF
J gene: TRBJ1-2; clone size: -; V gene: TRBV28; D gene: TRBD1; CDR3 DNA: TGTGCCAGCACCTCTGGACAGGGGCCGTTGGAAACCTTC; CDR3 protein: CASTSGQGPLETF
J gene: TRBJ1-6; clone size: -; V gene: TRBV5-4; D gene: -; CDR3 DNA: TGTGCCAGCAGCTTGGCAGCAGATTCGTATTCACCCCTCCACTTT; CDR3 protein: CASSLAADSYSPLHF
J gene: TRBJ1-2; clone size: -; V gene: TRBV4-3; D gene: TRBD1; CDR3 DNA: TGCGCCAGCAGCCAAGGAGGGGGGACAGGGCGAAGAGGCTACACCTTC; CDR3 protein: CASSQGGGTGRRGYTF
J gene: TRBJ2-6; clone size: -; V gene: TRBV7-9; D gene: TRBD1; CDR3 DNA: TGTGCCGGACAGGACCCCTCTGGGGCCAACGTCCTGACTTTC; CDR3 protein: CAGQDPSGANVLTF
J gene: TRBJ1-5; clone size: -; V gene: TRBV5-1; D gene: -; CDR3 DNA: TGCGCCAGCAGACCGGACACAGGGATACATCAGCCCCAGCATTTT; CDR3 protein: CASRPDTGIHQPQHF
J gene: TRBJ2-1; clone size: -; V gene: TRBV3-1/TRBV3-2; D gene: -; CDR3 DNA: TGTGCCAGCAGCCTCCTCAATGAGCAGTTCTTC; CDR3 protein: CASSLLNEQFF
J gene: TRBJ1-1; clone size: -; V gene: TRBV15; D gene: -; CDR3 DNA: TGTGCCACCAGCAGACCGGGGGCGCGGAGCACTGAAGCTTTCTTT; CDR3 protein: CATSRPGARSTEAFF
J gene: TRBJ1-2; clone size: once; V gene: TRBV24-1; D gene: TRBD1; CDR3 DNA: TGTGCCACCAGTGCCTTGGGACAGGAGGAGGGTTTATATGGCTACACCTTC; CDR3 protein: CATSALGQEEGLYGYTF
J gene: TRBJ2-2; clone size: -; V gene: TRBV3-1/TRBV3-2; D gene: TRBD1; CDR3 DNA: TGTGCCAGCAGCCGGGACAGGGGATATGGCGGGGAGCTGTTTTTT; CDR3 protein: CASSRDRGYGGELFF
J gene: TRBJ2-7; clone size: -; V gene: TRBV6-6; D gene: -; CDR3 DNA: TGTGCCAGCAGTTCACCCGCGAAGGGGGAATACGAGCAGTACTTC; CDR3 protein: CASSSPAKGEYEQYF
J gene: TRBJ1-4; clone size: once; V gene: TRBV28; D gene: TRBD1; CDR3 DNA: TGTGCCAGCAGTGCCCGGACAGGGGGCCTTGCAACTAATGAAAAACTGTTTTTT; CDR3 protein: CASSARTGGLATNEKLFF
J gene: TRBJ2-3; clone size: -; V gene: TRBV5-1; D gene: -; CDR3 DNA: TGCGCCAGCAGCTTGGGCAGGGCCCCAGATACGCAGTATTTT; CDR3 protein: CASSLGRAPDTQYF
J gene: TRBJ2-7; clone size: -; V gene: TRBV6-5; D gene: -; CDR3 DNA: TGTGCCAGCAGTTACGGGGGGAACGCCTACGAGCAGTACTTC; CDR3 protein: CASSYGGNAYEQYF
J gene: TRBJ2-7; clone size: -; V gene: TRBV6-5; D gene: TRBD2; CDR3 DNA: TGTGCCAGCACCGGGGTCACTAGCGGCTCCTACGAGCAGTACTTC; CDR3 protein: CASTGVTSGSYEQYF
J gene: TRBJ2-1; clone size: -; V gene: TRBV7-9; D gene: TRBD2; CDR3 DNA: TGTGCCAGCAGCTTAGGAGCGGGGGGGTCCTACAATGAGCAGTTCTTC; CDR3 protein: CASSLGAGGSYNEQFF
J gene: TRBJ2-3; clone size: -; V gene: TRBV7-2; D gene: -; CDR3 DNA: TGTGCCAGCAGCTTAGTTGGGGGGCCGAGCACAGATACGCAGTATTTT; CDR3 protein: CASSLVGGPSTDTQYF
J gene: TRBJ2-7; clone size: few; V gene: TRBV5-1; D gene: -; CDR3 DNA: TGCGCCAGCAGCCCAATACCCCCTAGGAACGAGCAGTACTTC; CDR3 protein: CASSPIPPRNEQYF
J gene: TRBJ1-2; clone size: -; V gene: TRBV9; D gene: TRBD1; CDR3 DNA: TGTGCCAGCAGCGTAGCAGGGGGCGCAGGCTATGGCTACACCTTC; CDR3 protein: CASSVAGGAGYGYTF
J gene: TRBJ1-6; clone size: -; V gene: TRBV9; D gene: -; CDR3 DNA: TGTGCCTCCGGTGAGGGGTCGGGGAATTCACCCCTCCACTTT; CDR3 protein: CASGEGSGNSPLHF
J gene: TRBJ1-4; clone size: -; V gene: TRBV4-3; D gene: -; CDR3 DNA: TGCGCCAGCAGCCAAGATTGGGGAGCAACTAATGAAAAACTGTTTTTT; CDR3 protein: CASSQDWGATNEKLFF
J gene: TRBJ1-4; clone size: few; V gene: TRBV19; D gene: -; CDR3 DNA: TGTGCCAGTAGTAGTGGGCCGGGTGCTAATGAAAAACTGTTTTTT; CDR3 protein: CASSSGPGANEKLFF
J gene: TRBJ1-2; clone size: -; V gene: TRBV29-1; D gene: -; CDR3 DNA: TGCAGCGTTGAAACAGGTGGGACGGGGTATGGCTACACCTTC; CDR3 protein: CSVETGGTGYGYTF
J gene: TRBJ1-5; clone size: -; V gene: TRBV15; D gene: -; CDR3 DNA: TGTGCCACCAGCAAGACGAGGGAGTTCGGCAATCAGCCCCAGCATTTT; CDR3 protein: CATSKTREFGNQPQHF
J gene: TRBJ2-2; clone size: -; V gene: TRBV6-2/TRBV6-3; D gene: -; CDR3 DNA: TGTGCCAGCAGTTACTCTCCTGGGGGGGCGGCCACCGGGGAGCTGTTTTTT; CDR3 protein: CASSYSPGGAATGELFF
J gene: TRBJ2-4; clone size: -; V gene: TRBV24-1; D gene: -; CDR3 DNA: TGTGCCACCAGTGACTCCACAGGGCTGGGGGCCAAAAACATTCAGTACTTC; CDR3 protein: CATSDSTGLGAKNIQYF
J gene: TRBJ1-5; clone size: -; V gene: TRBV19; D gene: TRBD1; CDR3 DNA: TGTGCCAGTAGTCCTTCGCACAGGGGGCTGAGTCAGCCCCAGCATTTT; CDR3 protein: CASSPSHRGLSQPQHF
J gene: TRBJ2-3; clone size: -; V gene: TRBV7-2; D gene: -; CDR3 DNA: TGTGCCAGCAGCCCCTTCCCTCGAGGGAGCCCTAGCACAGATACGCAGTATTTT; CDR3 protein: CASSPFPRGSPSTDTQYF
J gene: TRBJ1-5; clone size: -; V gene: TRBV19; D gene: -; CDR3 DNA: TGTGCCAGTAGTAGATCACTGGGTTTAAATCAGCCCCAGCATTTT; CDR3 protein: CASSRSLGLNQPQHF
J gene: TRBJ1-1; clone size: -; V gene: TRBV27; D gene: -; CDR3 DNA: TGTGCCAGCAGCCTTACTGACCCGAACACTGAAGCTTTCTTT; CDR3 protein: CASSLTDPNTEAFF
J gene: TRBJ1-5; clone size: -; V gene: TRBV7-2; D gene: TRBD1; CDR3 DNA: TGTGCCAGCAGCCGGGACAGGGGGAATCAGCCCCAGCATTTT; CDR3 protein: CASSRDRGNQPQHF
J gene: TRBJ1-2; clone size: -; V gene: TRBV30; D gene: -; CDR3 DNA: TGTGCCTGGAGTCCCCTGGTGGACTATGGCTACACCTTC; CDR3 protein: CAWSPLVDYGYTF
J gene: TRBJ2-1; clone size: -; V gene: TRBV6-4; D gene: TRBD2; CDR3 DNA: TGTGCCAGCAGTGACTCAGGCGGGGGGGCGCATGAGCAGTTCTTC; CDR3 protein: CASSDSGGGAHEQFF
J gene: TRBJ1-5; clone size: -; V gene: TRBV6-6; D gene: -; CDR3 DNA: TGTGCCAGCAGTCAGGGACGGAGCAATCAGCCCCAGCATTTT; CDR3 protein: CASSQGRSNQPQHF
J gene: TRBJ2-2; clone size: -; V gene: TRBV5-1; D gene: -; CDR3 DNA: TGCGCCAGCAGCTTTCAAGGGTCCGGGGAGCTGTTTTTT; CDR3 protein: CASSFQGSGELFF
J gene: TRBJ1-2; clone size: -; V gene: TRBV27; D gene: TRBD1; CDR3 DNA: TGTGCCAGCAGGCCGACAGGGGAGGGCTATGGCTACACCTTC; CDR3 protein: CASRPTGEGYGYTF
J gene: TRBJ1-2; clone size: -; V gene: TRBV5-1; D gene: TRBD1; CDR3 DNA: TGCGCCAGCACCCTCGGTGGACAGGGCTCTGTGGGGGGCTACACCTTC; CDR3 protein: CASTLGGQGSVGGYTF
J gene: TRBJ2-7; clone size: -; V gene: TRBV15; D gene: -; CDR3 DNA: TGTGCCACCAGTAGAGGACTCTCCTACGAGCAGTACTTC; CDR3 protein: CATSRGLSYEQYF
J gene: TRBJ1-2; clone size: -; V gene: TRBV7-8; D gene: -; CDR3 DNA: TGTGCCAGCAGCTTAGGGCTGGGGACCGGCTACACCTTC; CDR3 protein: CASSLGLGTGYTF